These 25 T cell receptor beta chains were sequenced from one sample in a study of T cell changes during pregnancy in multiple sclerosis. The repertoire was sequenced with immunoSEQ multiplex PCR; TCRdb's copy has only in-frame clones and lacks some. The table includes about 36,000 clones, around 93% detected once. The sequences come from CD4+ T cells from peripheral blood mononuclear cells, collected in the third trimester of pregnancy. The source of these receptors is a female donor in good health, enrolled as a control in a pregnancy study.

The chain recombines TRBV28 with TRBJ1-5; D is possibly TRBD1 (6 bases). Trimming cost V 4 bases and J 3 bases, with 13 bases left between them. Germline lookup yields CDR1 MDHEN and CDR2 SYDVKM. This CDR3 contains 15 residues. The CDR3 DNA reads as TGTGCCAGCAGTTCCCAACAGGGTTACAATCAGCCCCAGCATTTT. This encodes CASSSQQGYNQPQHF.

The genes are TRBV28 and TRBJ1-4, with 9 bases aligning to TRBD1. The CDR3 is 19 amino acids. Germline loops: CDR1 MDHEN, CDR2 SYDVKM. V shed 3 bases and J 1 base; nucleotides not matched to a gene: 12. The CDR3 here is CASSFSLGQGKGTNEKLFF. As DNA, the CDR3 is TGTGCCAGCAGTTTCTCCCTCGGACAGGGGAAAGGAACTAATGAAAAACTGTTTTTT.

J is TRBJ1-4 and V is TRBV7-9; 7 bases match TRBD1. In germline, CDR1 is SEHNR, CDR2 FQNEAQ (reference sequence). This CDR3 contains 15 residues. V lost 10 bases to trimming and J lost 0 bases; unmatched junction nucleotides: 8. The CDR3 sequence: CAMTTGSATNEKLFF. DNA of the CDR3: TGTGCCATGACGACAGGGAGTGCAACTAATGAAAAACTGTTTTTT.

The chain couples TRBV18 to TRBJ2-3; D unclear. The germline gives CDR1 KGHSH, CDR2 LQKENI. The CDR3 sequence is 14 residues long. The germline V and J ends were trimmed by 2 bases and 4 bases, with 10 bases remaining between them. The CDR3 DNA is TGTGCCAGCTCACCAAGTCTAGATTCAGATACGCAGTATTTT. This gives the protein CASSPSLDSDTQYF.

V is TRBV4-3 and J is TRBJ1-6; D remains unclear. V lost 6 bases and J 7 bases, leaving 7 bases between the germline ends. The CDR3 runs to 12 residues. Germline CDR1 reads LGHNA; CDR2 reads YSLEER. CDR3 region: CASRRFNSPLHF. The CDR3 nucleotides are TGCGCCAGCAGACGGTTCAATTCACCCCTCCACTTT.

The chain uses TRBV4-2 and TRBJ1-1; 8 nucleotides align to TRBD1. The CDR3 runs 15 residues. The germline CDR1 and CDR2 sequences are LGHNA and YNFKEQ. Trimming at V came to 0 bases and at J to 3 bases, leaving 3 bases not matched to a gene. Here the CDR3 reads CASSQDSDRDTEAFF. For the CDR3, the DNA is TGTGCCAGCAGCCAAGATTCGGACAGGGACACTGAAGCTTTCTTT.

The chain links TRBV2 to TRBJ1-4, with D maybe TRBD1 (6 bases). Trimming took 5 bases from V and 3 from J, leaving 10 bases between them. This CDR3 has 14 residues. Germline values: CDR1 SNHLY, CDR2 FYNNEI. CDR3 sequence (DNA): TGTGCCAGCAGTCTCCGGACAGCTAATGAAAAACTGTTTTTT. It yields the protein CASSLRTANEKLFF.

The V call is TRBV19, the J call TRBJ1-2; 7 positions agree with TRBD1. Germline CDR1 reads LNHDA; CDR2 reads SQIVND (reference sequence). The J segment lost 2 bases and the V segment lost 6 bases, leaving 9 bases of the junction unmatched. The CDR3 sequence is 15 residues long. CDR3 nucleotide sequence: TGTGCCAGTAGCCCCCCGGACAGGCCAAACTATGGCTACACCTTC. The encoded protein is CASSPPDRPNYGYTF.

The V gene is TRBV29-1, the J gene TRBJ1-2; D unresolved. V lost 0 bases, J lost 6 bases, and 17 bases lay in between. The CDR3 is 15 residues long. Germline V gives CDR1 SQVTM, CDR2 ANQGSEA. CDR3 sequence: CSVEDPQRGRDGYTF. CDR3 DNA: TGCAGCGTTGAAGATCCCCAGCGTGGGAGGGATGGCTACACCTTC. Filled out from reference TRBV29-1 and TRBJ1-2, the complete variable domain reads SAVISQKPSRDICQRGTSLTIQCQVDSQVTMMFWYRQQPGQSLTLIATANQGSEATYESGFVIDKFPISRPNLTFSTLTVSNMSPEDSSIYLCSVEDPQRGRDGYTFGSGTRLTVV.

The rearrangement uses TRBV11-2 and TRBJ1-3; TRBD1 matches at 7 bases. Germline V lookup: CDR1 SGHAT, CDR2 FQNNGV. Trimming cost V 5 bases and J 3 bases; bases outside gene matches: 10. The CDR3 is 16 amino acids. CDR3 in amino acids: CASSRFTTGDGNTIYF. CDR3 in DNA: TGTGCCAGCAGCCGCTTCACCACAGGGGATGGAAACACCATATATTTT.

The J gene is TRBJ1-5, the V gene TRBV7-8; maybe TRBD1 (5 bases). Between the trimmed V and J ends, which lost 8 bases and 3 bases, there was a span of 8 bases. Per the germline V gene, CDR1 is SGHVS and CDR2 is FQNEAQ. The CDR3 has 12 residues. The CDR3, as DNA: TGTGCCAGCGGGGCCACCAATCAGCCCCAGCATTTT. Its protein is CASGATNQPQHF.

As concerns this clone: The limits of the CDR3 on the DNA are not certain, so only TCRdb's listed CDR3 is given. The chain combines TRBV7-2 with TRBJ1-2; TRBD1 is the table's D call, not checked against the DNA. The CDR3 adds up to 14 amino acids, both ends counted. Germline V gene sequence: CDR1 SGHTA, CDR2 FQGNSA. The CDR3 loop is CASSLVGQGAPPTF.

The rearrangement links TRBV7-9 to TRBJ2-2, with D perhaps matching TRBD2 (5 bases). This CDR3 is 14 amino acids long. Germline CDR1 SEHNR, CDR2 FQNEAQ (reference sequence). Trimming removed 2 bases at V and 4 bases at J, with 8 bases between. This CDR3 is CASSLTGITGELFF. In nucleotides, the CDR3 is TGTGCCAGCAGCTTAACGGGAATCACCGGGGAGCTGTTTTTT. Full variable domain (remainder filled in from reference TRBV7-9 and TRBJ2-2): DTGVSQNPRHKITKRGQNVTFRCDPISEHNRLYWYRQTLGQGPEFLTYFQNEAQLEKSRLLSDRFSAERPKGSFSTLEIQRTEQGDSAMYLCASSLTGITGELFFGEGSRLTVL.

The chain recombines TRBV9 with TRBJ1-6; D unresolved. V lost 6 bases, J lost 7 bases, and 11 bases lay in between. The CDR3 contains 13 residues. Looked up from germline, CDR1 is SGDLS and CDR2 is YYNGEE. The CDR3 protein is CASTLNPNSPLHF. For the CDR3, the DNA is TGTGCCAGCACTCTAAACCCGAATTCACCCCTCCACTTT.

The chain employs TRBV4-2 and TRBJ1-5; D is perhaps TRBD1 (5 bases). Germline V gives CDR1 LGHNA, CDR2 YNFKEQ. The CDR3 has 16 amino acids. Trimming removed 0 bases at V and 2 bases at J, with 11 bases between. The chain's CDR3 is CASSQDRVWGNQPQHF. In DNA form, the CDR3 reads TGTGCCAGCAGCCAAGACAGGGTCTGGGGCAATCAGCCCCAGCATTTT.

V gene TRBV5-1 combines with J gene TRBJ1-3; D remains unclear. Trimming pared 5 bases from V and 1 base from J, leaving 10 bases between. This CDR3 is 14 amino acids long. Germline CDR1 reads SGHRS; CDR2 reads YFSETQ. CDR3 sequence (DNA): TGCGCCAGCAGGTTACAGACGTCTGGAAACACCATATATTTT. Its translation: CASRLQTSGNTIYF.

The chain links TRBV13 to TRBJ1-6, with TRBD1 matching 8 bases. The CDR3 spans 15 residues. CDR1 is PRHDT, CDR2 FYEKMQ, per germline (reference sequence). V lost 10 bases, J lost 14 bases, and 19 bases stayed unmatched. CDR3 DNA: TGTGCCACAGGCCCCCGGGACAGGCCTAGTCGGGCCCTCCACTTT. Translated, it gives CATGPRDRPSRALHF.

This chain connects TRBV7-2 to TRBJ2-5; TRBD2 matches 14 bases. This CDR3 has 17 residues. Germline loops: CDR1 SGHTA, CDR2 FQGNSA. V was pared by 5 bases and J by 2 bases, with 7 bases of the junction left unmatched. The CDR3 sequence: CASSKRTSGGSQETQYF. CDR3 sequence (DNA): TGTGCCAGCAGCAAGAGGACTAGCGGGGGGTCTCAAGAGACCCAGTACTTC.

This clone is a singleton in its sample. DNA of the CDR3: TGTGCTAGTGATCCCGGGACAGGGGTACCTGGGGCCAACGTCCTGACTTTC. Amino acid sequence: CASDPGTGVPGANVLTF. The chain combines TRBV12-5 with TRBJ2-6; 10 bases agree with TRBD1. Germline CDR1 is LGHNT and CDR2 is FRNRAP. Unmatched junction bases numbered 8, after V lost 7 bases and J lost 2 bases. This CDR3 comprises 17 residues. Filled out from reference TRBV12-5 and TRBJ2-6, the complete variable domain reads DARVTQTPRHKVTEMGQEVTMRCQPILGHNTVFWYRQTMMQGLELLAYFRNRAPLDDSGMPKDRFSAEMPDATLATLKIQPSEPRDSAVYFCASDPGTGVPGANVLTFGAGSRLTVL.

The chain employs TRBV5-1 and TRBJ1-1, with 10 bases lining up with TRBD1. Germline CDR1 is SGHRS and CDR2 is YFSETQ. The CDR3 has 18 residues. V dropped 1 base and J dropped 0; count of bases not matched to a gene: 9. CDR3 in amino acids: CASSLTSPGQGLNTEAFF. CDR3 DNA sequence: TGCGCCAGCAGCTTGACATCCCCGGGACAGGGGCTGAACACTGAAGCTTTCTTT. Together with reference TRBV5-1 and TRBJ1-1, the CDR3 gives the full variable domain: KAGVTQTPRYLIKTRGQQVTLSCSPISGHRSVSWYQQTPGQGLQFLFEYFSETQRNKGNFPGRFSGRQFSNSRSEMNVSTLELGDSALYLCASSLTSPGQGLNTEAFFGQGTRLTVV.

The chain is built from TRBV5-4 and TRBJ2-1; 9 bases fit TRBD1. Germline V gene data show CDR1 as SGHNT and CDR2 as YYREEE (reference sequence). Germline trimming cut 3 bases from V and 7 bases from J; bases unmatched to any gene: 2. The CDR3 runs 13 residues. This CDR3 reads CASSSDRGNEQFF. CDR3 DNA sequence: TGTGCCAGCAGCTCAGACAGGGGGAATGAGCAGTTCTTC.

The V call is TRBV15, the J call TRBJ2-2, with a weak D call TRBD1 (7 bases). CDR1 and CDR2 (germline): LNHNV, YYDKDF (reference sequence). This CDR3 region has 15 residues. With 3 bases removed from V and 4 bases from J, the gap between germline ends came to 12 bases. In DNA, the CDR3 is TGTGCCACCAGCAGCAGGGGGGAAGGCACCGGGGAGCTGTTTTTT. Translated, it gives CATSSRGEGTGELFF.

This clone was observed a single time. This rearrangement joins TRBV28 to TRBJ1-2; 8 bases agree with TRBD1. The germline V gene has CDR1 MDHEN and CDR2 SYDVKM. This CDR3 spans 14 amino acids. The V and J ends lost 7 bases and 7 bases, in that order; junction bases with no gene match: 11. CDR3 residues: CASTSQGARIGYTF. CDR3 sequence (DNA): TGTGCCAGCACCTCCCAGGGGGCGAGGATTGGCTACACCTTC.

This CDR3 is CASSMRGAYQETQYF. CDR3 DNA sequence: TGTGCCAGTAGTATGAGAGGAGCGTACCAAGAGACCCAGTACTTC. The chain combines TRBV19 with TRBJ2-5; D remains unclear. The CDR3 contains 15 residues. Trimming cost V 3 bases and J 0 bases, with 11 bases left between them. The germline V gene has CDR1 LNHDA and CDR2 SQIVND (reference sequence).

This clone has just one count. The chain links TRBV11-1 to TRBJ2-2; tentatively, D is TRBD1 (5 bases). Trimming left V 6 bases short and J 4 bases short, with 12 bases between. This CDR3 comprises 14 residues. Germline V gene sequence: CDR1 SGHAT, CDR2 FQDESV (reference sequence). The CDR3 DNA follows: TGTGCCAGCAGTCCTCAGACAGCCACCGGGGAGCTGTTTTTT. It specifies CASSPQTATGELFF.